Presented here are 26 T cell receptor beta chains from one specimen sequenced in a study of blood T cells in healthy people across ages. Next came a second PCR, run for 7 to 11 cycles, which used a sample-barcoded 5' primer along with a J-beta primer mix. TCRdb processed the 5' RACE reads anew with MiXCR; each CDR3 protein has one entry. The data show approximately 820,000 distinct CDR3 sequences, under 45% seen once. What was sequenced was blood. Receptors originate from a man aged 60 to 69 in good health.

In the case of this clonotype: One end of the junction does not line up with germline, which may come from a read error. The chain joins TRBV9 to TRBJ2-1; 9 bases map to TRBD1. There are 14 residues in the CDR3. Germline assignment: CDR1 SGDLS and CDR2 YYNGEE. The CDR3 DNA reads as TGTGCCAGCAGCTCCCTACAGGGGGCTGGTGAGGAGTTCTTC. Encoded protein: CASSSLQGAGEEFF.

This clonotype was seen a few times. The chain employs TRBV9 and TRBJ2-1; 10 bases are shared with TRBD2. V was pared by 0 bases and J by 7 bases, with 4 bases of the junction left unmatched. This CDR3 region has 15 residues. The germline gives CDR1 SGDLS, CDR2 YYNGEE. CDR3 DNA: TGTGCCAGCAGCGTAGGCCTAGCGGGGGCTAATGAGCAGTTCTTC. As protein: CASSVGLAGANEQFF.

The V gene is TRBV7-2, the J gene TRBJ2-7; 7 bases are a match to TRBD1. This CDR3 contains 15 residues. Germline-derived CDR1 and CDR2 are SGHTA and FQGNSA. The V and J ends lost 2 bases and 5 bases, in that order; junction bases with no gene match: 9. CDR3 region: CASSLKAGGRDEQYF. CDR3 nucleotides: TGTGCCAGCAGCTTAAAGGCAGGGGGTCGCGACGAGCAGTACTTC.

This clonotype has only a few counts. This chain links TRBV20-1 with TRBJ2-5, with TRBD2 matching over 8 bases. Trimming took 3 bases from V and 11 from J; bases not matched to a gene: 17. Germline CDR1 reads DFQATT; CDR2 reads SNEGSKA (reference sequence). This CDR3 spans 15 amino acids. The DNA for the CDR3 is TGCAGTGCTAGCCTCCCGGCGGGGGGCCTCAATGAGCAGTACTTC. It specifies CSASLPAGGLNEQYF.

With respect to this clonotype: Sequence at one end of the junction differs from germline and may be a read error. CDR3 protein: CDSSQDSGGWNEQFF. CDR3 DNA sequence: TGCGACAGCAGCCAAGATAGCGGGGGGTGGAATGAGCAGTTCTTC. This chain uses TRBV4-3 with TRBJ2-1; 10 nucleotides match TRBD2. The CDR3 extends over 15 amino acids. The V gene's germline CDR1 is LGHNA and CDR2 YSLEER.

This clonotype appeared a few times. This chain uses TRBV3-1 with TRBJ2-4; TRBD2 is a possible D gene (5 bases). This CDR3 has 15 amino acids. Trimming took 1 base from V and 0 from J, leaving 7 bases between them. Germline V gene lookup returns CDR1 LGHDT and CDR2 YNNKEL (reference sequence). Here the CDR3 DNA reads TGTGCCAGCAGCCAAGGGAGGTTAGCCAAAAACATTCAGTACTTC. The encoded protein is CASSQGRLAKNIQYF.

J is TRBJ2-5 and V is TRBV7-2; 11 positions agree with TRBD1. The CDR3 spans 15 residues. CDR1 SGHTA and CDR2 FQGNSA come from the germline V gene. J lost 11 bases, V lost 4 bases, and 12 bases had no gene match. The CDR3 is CASSWTGGASNEQYF. The CDR3 bases are TGTGCCAGCAGCTGGACAGGGGGCGCCTCTAATGAGCAGTACTTC.

V and J are TRBV12-3 or TRBV12-4 and TRBJ2-1; possible D gene TRBD2, 6 bases. Trimming shortened V by 8 bases and J by 6 bases, and 14 bases separated the two germline ends. There are 13 residues in the CDR3. CDR3 region: CASRGPAGNEQFF. For the CDR3, the DNA is TGTGCCAGCCGGGGACCAGCGGGCAATGAGCAGTTCTTC.

This clonotype is a singleton in its sample. The gene calls are TRBV5-1 and TRBJ2-2; unclear D gene. CDR1 SGHRS and CDR2 YFSETQ come from the germline V gene. V was cut by 1 base and J by 6 bases, with 10 bases left in between. This CDR3 has 14 amino acids. In nucleotides, the CDR3 is TGCGCCAGCAGCTTGAGGGTAAATGCCGGGGAGCTGTTTTTT. Encoded protein: CASSLRVNAGELFF.

There are a few counts of this clonotype. This chain links TRBV2 with TRBJ2-5; D is unclear. The J call may be faulty, since TRBJ2-7 better matches the DNA end. In germline, CDR1 is SNHLY, CDR2 FYNNEI. This CDR3 contains 13 residues. CDR3 region: CASRHPDGYEQYF. CDR3 sequence (DNA): TGTGCCAGCAGGCACCCGGACGGATACGAGCAGTACTTC.

The chain links TRBV20-1 to TRBJ2-1; 7 bases map to TRBD1. The J segment lost 0 bases and the V segment lost 6 bases, leaving 8 bases of the junction unmatched. Germline V gene lookup returns CDR1 DFQATT and CDR2 SNEGSKA (reference sequence). This CDR3 region has 15 residues. Here the CDR3 reads CSASRQGSSYNEQFF. DNA of the CDR3: TGCAGTGCGAGCCGACAGGGTAGCTCCTACAATGAGCAGTTCTTC.

As regards this clonotype: It may be a read error: a sequence one base away is much more abundant. This chain connects TRBV9 to TRBJ1-6, with 7 bases matching TRBD1. Germline assignment: CDR1 SGDLS and CDR2 YYNGEE. V was pared by 0 bases and J by 14 bases, with 5 bases of the junction left unmatched. This CDR3 is built from 13 residues. The CDR3 here is CASSVASGQTLHF. The CDR3 DNA is TGTGCCAGCAGCGTAGCCTCGGGACAGACCCTCCACTTT.

This clonotype was counted between two and nine times. The chain carries TRBV9 and TRBJ2-1; 9 nucleotides align to TRBD1. The germline gives CDR1 SGDLS, CDR2 YYNGEE. Trimming at V came to 4 bases and at J to 15 bases, leaving 8 bases not matched to a gene. The CDR3 consists of 12 residues. This CDR3 reads CASSRRDRDPFF. DNA of the CDR3: TGTGCCAGCAGCAGGCGGGACAGGGACCCGTTCTTC.

This clonotype was counted only a few times. The gene calls are TRBV20-1 and TRBJ2-7, with a weak D call TRBD2 (5 bases). CDR3 length: 12 residues. CDR1 and CDR2 (germline): DFQATT, SNEGSKA (reference sequence). Trimming left V 3 bases short and J 4 bases short, with 10 bases between. DNA of the CDR3: TGCAGTGCTAGTTGGCGGACTTACGAGCAGTACTTC. Protein: CSASWRTYEQYF.

V usage is TRBV6-1 and J usage is TRBJ2-5, with 9 bases that match TRBD1. Trimming at V came to 9 bases and at J to 6 bases, leaving 14 bases not matched to a gene. Germline assignment: CDR1 MNHNS and CDR2 SASEGT. This CDR3 region has 15 residues. The CDR3 reads CARGQGRGLQQTQYF. The CDR3, as DNA: TGTGCCAGAGGACAGGGGAGGGGACTTCAACAGACCCAGTACTTC.

The V call is TRBV6-5, the J call TRBJ2-6; D uncertain. Trimming removed 0 bases at V and 2 bases at J, with 5 bases between. The CDR3 runs to 15 residues. Germline values: CDR1 MNHEY, CDR2 SVGAGI. The CDR3 coding sequence is TGTGCCAGCAGTTACTCCCGGCCTGGGGCCAACGTCCTGACTTTC. The encoded protein is CASSYSRPGANVLTF.

This clonotype was recorded only once. This chain joins TRBV4-2 and TRBJ2-1; 9 positions match TRBD1. V was clipped by 3 bases and J by 3 bases; unmatched bases: 6. CDR3 size: 16 residues. CDR1 is LGHNA and CDR2 is YNFKEQ in the germline V gene. This CDR3 is CASSQRDRGGYNEQFF. The DNA for the CDR3 is TGTGCCAGCAGCCAGAGAGACAGGGGGGGCTACAATGAGCAGTTCTTC.

This clonotype was counted a few times. V is TRBV14 and J is TRBJ2-7; D not resolved. The V end was cut by 5 bases, the J end by 0 bases, with 8 bases between. The germline gives CDR1 SGHDN, CDR2 FVKESK. This CDR3 has 13 amino acids. CDR3 DNA: TGTGCCAGCAGCGGGTGGAGCTCCTACGAGCAGTACTTC. This translates into CASSGWSSYEQYF.

This clonotype was counted between two and nine times. The chain uses TRBV5-1 and TRBJ1-1; 7 bases are a match to TRBD1. CDR1 and CDR2 from the germline V gene are SGHRS and YFSETQ. The CDR3 loop spans 13 amino acids. V lost 5 bases, J lost 3 bases, and 4 bases stayed unmatched. The CDR3 DNA sequence: TGCGCCAGCAGGCGAACAGGGGACACTGAAGCTTTCTTT. Translated, it gives CASRRTGDTEAFF.

This chain uses TRBV29-1 with TRBJ1-1, with D possibly TRBD1 on 6 matching bases. This CDR3 has 13 amino acids. Germline V gene lookup returns CDR1 SQVTM and CDR2 ANQGSEA. V lost 6 bases, J lost 4 bases, and 15 bases lay in between. CDR3 sequence: CSVAGGATTEAFF. As DNA, the CDR3 is TGCAGCGTGGCGGGGGGCGCGACCACTGAAGCTTTCTTT.

This rearrangement joins TRBV7-2 to TRBJ2-1, with D perhaps matching TRBD1 or TRBD2 (6 bases each). The germline gives CDR1 SGHTA, CDR2 FQGNSA. The V gene lost 9 bases and the J gene lost 7 bases, with 19 bases spanning the gap. This CDR3 has 14 residues. For the CDR3, the DNA is TGTGCCAGTAAGCTTAGTAGGGGGGCGAATGAGCAGTTCTTC. This sequence encodes CASKLSRGANEQFF.

The chain employs TRBV7-2 and TRBJ2-3, with TRBD1 matching 8 bases. The CDR3 totals 15 residues. From germline, CDR1 is SGHTA and CDR2 FQGNSA. V trimming: 4 bases; J trimming: 4 bases; junction bases outside the gene matches: 7. The CDR3: CASSSRTGWADTQYF. CDR3 sequence (DNA): TGTGCCAGCAGCTCACGGACAGGGTGGGCAGATACGCAGTATTTT.

The chain is built from TRBV11-2 and TRBJ2-5; D might be TRBD2 (6 bases). Trimming shortened V by 3 bases and J by 6 bases, and 11 bases separated the two germline ends. This CDR3 region has 13 residues. Looked up from germline, CDR1 is SGHAT and CDR2 is FQNNGV. This CDR3 reads CASSFGGVKTQYF. Here the CDR3 DNA reads TGTGCCAGCAGCTTTGGCGGGGTGAAGACCCAGTACTTC.

The rearrangement links TRBV30 to TRBJ2-3; D assignment may be TRBD1 or TRBD2 (5 bases each). V was shortened by 5 bases and J by 3 bases, with 15 bases between the two germline ends. The CDR3 is 14 residues long. CDR1 and CDR2 from the germline V gene are GTSNPN and SVGIG (reference sequence). CDR3 in amino acids: CAWRLGTTTDTQYF. The CDR3 region has the DNA TGTGCCTGGCGATTGGGGACCACGACAGATACGCAGTATTTT.

This clonotype was found a few times. CDR3 in amino acids: CASRPTGSEQFF. The CDR3 nucleotides read TGTGCCAGCAGACCCACAGGGAGTGAGCAGTTCTTC. The rearrangement links TRBV6-2 or TRBV6-3 to TRBJ2-1; possibly TRBD1 for D (6 bases). The CDR3 is made up of 12 amino acids. The germline gives CDR1 MNHEY, CDR2 SVGEGT. V was pared by 6 bases and J by 9 bases, with 12 bases between.

This clonotype was recorded a few times. V and J are TRBV5-1 and TRBJ2-4, with D maybe TRBD1 (5 bases). Trimming took 0 bases from V and 1 from J, leaving 14 bases between them. The CDR3 length is 17 residues. CDR1 is SGHRS and CDR2 is YFSETQ in the germline V gene. The CDR3 DNA follows: TGCGCCAGCAGCTTGGAAGGGGCGCTTATGGCCAAAAACATTCAGTACTTC. It is translated as CASSLEGALMAKNIQYF.